One and the same sample provided the 13 T cell receptor beta chains below, sequenced in a study of tumor-infiltrating lymphocytes in oesophageal squamous cell carcinoma. TCRdb redid the calling of the PCR reads with MiXCR, one entry per CDR3 protein. The sample yields about 14,000 distinct CDR3 sequences, roughly half seen once. Specimen: blood. These receptors were obtained from a female donor with esophageal squamous cell carcinoma.

This clonotype was picked up a small number of times. The V call is TRBV7-2, the J call TRBJ2-3, with D hard to call. Deletions cut 1 base from V and 3 bases from J, with 5 bases between. The germline CDR1 and CDR2 sequences are SGHTA and FQGNSA. The length of the CDR3 is 13 residues. CDR3 nucleotide sequence: TGTGCCAGCAGCTTAGGGAGAACAGATACGCAGTATTTT. Translation gives CASSLGRTDTQYF.

By its share, this clonotype is large (0.1 to 1%). A much larger clone sits a single nucleotide away, making a read error possible. The rearrangement joins TRBV2 to TRBJ2-1, with TRBD2 matching 7 bases. Matching the DNA end better, TRBJ2-7 makes the J call doubtful. From germline, CDR1 is SNHLY and CDR2 FYNNEI. This CDR3 comprises 15 residues. The chain's CDR3 is CASRERDESYNEQYF. In DNA form, the CDR3 reads TGTGCCAGCAGGGAGCGGGATGAATCCTACAATGAGCAGTACTTC.

The CDR3 loop is CASSPLAGGMSTDTQYF. The CDR3 DNA reads as TGTGCCAGCAGCCCACTAGCGGGGGGGATGAGCACAGATACGCAGTATTTT. The genes are TRBV7-6 and TRBJ2-3; TRBD2 aligns across 13 bases. CDR1 and CDR2 from the germline V gene are SGHVS and FNYEAQ. V gave up 5 bases and J gave up 0 bases; unmatched junction bases: 5. The CDR3 covers 17 residues.

V gene TRBV7-2 combines with J gene TRBJ2-3, with TRBD2 identical over 11 bases. Unmatched junction bases numbered 6, after V lost 2 bases and J lost 2 bases. This CDR3 region has 17 residues. Looked up from germline, CDR1 is SGHTA and CDR2 is FQGNSA. The DNA of the CDR3 is TGTGCCAGCAGCTTAACCGCTAGCGGGGGGTACACAGATACGCAGTATTTT. This gives the protein CASSLTASGGYTDTQYF. Drawing the rest from reference TRBV7-2 and TRBJ2-3, the complete variable domain is GAGVSQSPSNKVTEKGKDVELRCDPISGHTALYWYRQSLGQGLEFLIYFQGNSAPDKSGLPSDRFSAERTGGSVSTLTIQRTQQEDSAVYLCASSLTASGGYTDTQYFGPGTRLTVL.

The chain uses TRBV6-5 and TRBJ2-7; possibly TRBD2 for D (6 bases). Germline V lookup: CDR1 MNHEY, CDR2 SVGAGI. Between the trimmed V and J ends, which lost 4 bases and 4 bases, there was a span of 14 bases. The CDR3 spans 14 residues. Written as DNA, the CDR3 is TGTGCCAGCAGTTCCGTGGGAGGAGGTTACGAGCAGTACTTC. It codes for CASSSVGGGYEQYF.

This clonotype was recorded many times. V gene TRBV5-4 combines with J gene TRBJ2-7, with 7 positions matching TRBD1. With V trimmed by 6 bases and J by 0 bases, 9 bases remained unmatched. Germline V CDR1 and CDR2: SGHNT, YYREEE (reference sequence). The CDR3 totals 15 residues. CDR3 DNA sequence: TGTGCCAGCACCAACAGGGGAAAGAGCTCCTACGAGCAGTACTTC. Its protein product is CASTNRGKSSYEQYF.

This chain uses TRBV6-2 or TRBV6-3 with TRBJ2-4, with 7 bases aligning to TRBD1. V was pared by 6 bases and J by 13 bases, with 12 bases of the junction left unmatched. The CDR3 consists of 13 residues. CDR1 is MNHEY and CDR2 is SVGEGT in the germline V gene. The CDR3 DNA follows: TGTGCCAGCAGCCCGACAGGGTCCCCCAACCAGTACTTC. Amino acid sequence: CASSPTGSPNQYF.

On this clonotype: A read error is likely, as this CDR3 ends without the conserved phenylalanine or tryptophan. The limits of the CDR3 on the DNA are not certain, so only TCRdb's listed CDR3 is given. The J gene is TRBJ2-6, the V gene TRBV7-2; the listed D gene, TRBD1, was not tested against the DNA. The CDR3 region is 17 residues in length, termini included. In germline, CDR1 is SGHTA, CDR2 FQGNSA. CDR3 amino acids: CASSFSAGSQETQYFGA.

The gene calls are TRBV7-3 and TRBJ2-3; D uncertain. Trimming cost V 2 bases and J 0 bases, with 3 bases left between them. The CDR3 runs 13 residues. The germline gives CDR1 SGHTA, CDR2 FQGTGA. The CDR3 spells CASSLPSTDTQYF. For the CDR3, the DNA is TGTGCCAGCAGCTTACCTAGCACAGATACGCAGTATTTT.

The chain combines TRBV15 with TRBJ2-6; D is possibly TRBD1 (6 bases). The germline gives CDR1 LNHNV, CDR2 YYDKDF (reference sequence). The V and J ends lost 1 base and 2 bases respectively, with 9 bases between them. The CDR3 sequence is 16 residues long. The CDR3 loop is CATSRGHRAGANVLTF. CDR3 bases: TGTGCCACCAGCAGAGGCCACAGGGCTGGGGCCAACGTCCTGACTTTC. The entire variable domain, with the rest obtained from reference TRBV15 and TRBJ2-6, is as follows: DAMVIQNPRYQVTQFGKPVTLSCSQTLNHNVMYWYQQKSSQAPKLLFHYYDKDFNNEADTPDNFQSRRPNTSFCFLDIRSPGLGDTAMYLCATSRGHRAGANVLTFGAGSRLTVL.

This rearrangement joins TRBV6-1 to TRBJ1-1, with D possibly TRBD1 on 5 matching bases. The germline gives CDR1 MNHNS, CDR2 SASEGT. The CDR3 totals 12 residues. Trimming shortened V by 2 bases and J by 7 bases, and 8 bases separated the two germline ends. The CDR3 nucleotides read TGTGCCAGCAGTGAAAGGGGCGGTGAAGCTTTCTTT. Amino acid sequence: CASSERGGEAFF.

Sample share makes this clonotype medium-sized. The chain has TRBV6-6 and TRBJ2-3, with D perhaps assigned TRBD1 or TRBD2 (5 bases each). Trimming removed 0 bases from V and 5 bases from J, with 15 bases in between. The CDR3 is 16 residues long. Germline values: CDR1 MNHNY, CDR2 SVGAGI (reference sequence). CDR3 amino acids: CASSYSILQGRDTQYF. The CDR3 DNA reads as TGTGCCAGCAGTTACTCGATATTGCAGGGACGAGATACGCAGTATTTT.

The rearrangement links TRBV11-1 to TRBJ1-1; 8 nucleotides line up with TRBD1. CDR1 is SGHAT and CDR2 is FQDESV in the germline V gene (reference sequence). The CDR3 spans 14 residues. V shed 1 base and J 7 bases; nucleotides not matched to a gene: 5. DNA of the CDR3: TGTGCCAGCAGCTTAGATGGGACAGGACGTGAAGCTTTCTTT. It is translated as CASSLDGTGREAFF.